This T cell receptor (beta chain) was captured by sequencing in a study of OX40 agonist ivuxolimab in advanced cancers. Overall study: It was permissible to have had prior anti-PD-1, anti-PD-L1 or anti-CTLA-4 therapy, and around 43% had some.

This clone has just a few counts. This CDR3 has 13 amino acids. The V and J ends lost 5 bases and 8 bases respectively, with 13 bases between them. Germline V gene lookup returns CDR1 SGHVS and CDR2 FQNEAQ. Assay used: immunoSEQ multiplex PCR; TCRdb lists only in-frame clones, some missing. This sample carries fewer than 80,000 clones, just over 85% of them seen once, and the ten largest clones take 0.65% to 0.9%. The source material was CD4+ or CD8+ T cells sorted from blood, sampled in a trial of the OX40 agonist ivuxolimab. The clonotype was recovered from an adult with an advanced solid tumor such as melanoma, head and neck, liver or kidney cancer. The chain carries TRBV7-8 and TRBJ2-1; D may correspond to TRBD1 or TRBD2 (5 bases each). The DNA of the CDR3 is TGTGCCAGCAGCCCTCCCCGAGGGGATGAGCAGTTCTTC. Translating gives CASSPPRGDEQFF.